The present TCR beta chain was sequenced within a study of blood T cell repertoires in COVID-19. Clones were read by immunoSEQ multiplex PCR, and TCRdb kept only the in-frame ones, dropping some. This table holds 170,000 or so clones, 84% found once. This clone turned up a few times. The sample was peripheral blood. The source is a man younger than 30 with active or convalescent COVID-19.

CDR3 protein: CASSLSLAISNEQFF. As DNA, the CDR3 is TGTGCCAGCAGCTTGAGCCTAGCAATCTCTAATGAGCAGTTCTTC. The V and J genes are TRBV5-8 and TRBJ2-1, with D perhaps matching TRBD2 (5 bases). This CDR3 comprises 15 residues. The V gene's germline CDR1 is SGHTS and CDR2 YDEGEE. V shed 1 base and J shed 7 bases, with 15 bases lying between them.